This T cell receptor (beta chain) was sequenced in a study of glioma-infiltrating T cells. Details on this clonotype: Its antigen is as yet unknown.

Germline-derived CDR1 and CDR2 are MNHEY and SVGEGT. V was trimmed by 7 bases and J by 2 bases, leaving 9 bases between them. The CDR3 consists of 12 residues. The iRepertoire nested amplicon-rescue multiplex PCR amplified TCR alpha and beta CDR3s from RNA. TCRdb called the multiplex PCR reads again in MiXCR, with one record for every CDR3 protein. The sample yields 17,000 or so distinct CDR3 sequences, about 62% seen once. Whole-study results and caveats: Tissue and blood shared very few CDR3 sequences.

The sequence was obtained from a human donor with low-grade glioma or glioblastoma, undergoing nonglioma brain surgery, or in good health (not recorded which). Sequencing input: glioma tissue, nonneoplastic brain tissue, or PBMCs (not recorded which). The chain has TRBV6-2 or TRBV6-3 and TRBJ2-7; tentative D call: TRBD1 (7 bases). In nucleotides, the CDR3 is TGTGCCAGCACAGGGGGGACCTACGAGCAGTACTTC. It specifies CASTGGTYEQYF.